This T cell receptor (beta chain) was sequenced during a study of cytomegalovirus exposure and HLA in healthy donors. Study at large: From about 180 million T cells, an earlier analysis saw roughly 110 million unique TCR beta sequences.

V lost 3 bases to trimming and J lost 5 bases; unmatched junction nucleotides: 2. CDR1 and CDR2 (germline): MNHEY, SMNVEV (reference sequence). CDR3 length equals 15 residues. The PCR was carried out with 60 Vbeta primers and 13 Jbeta primers. Profiling relied on immunoSEQ multiplex PCR, and the TCRdb table lists in-frame clones only, not all of them. The data hold some 140,000 clones, with about three quarters observed a single time. The sequencing sample was made of PBMCs. The sequence derives from a woman between 40 and 50 years old in good health and CMV-seronegative. This chain links TRBV27 with TRBJ2-2; 11 bases agree with TRBD2. CDR3 amino acids: CASSFLAGGTGELFF. In nucleotides, the CDR3 is TGTGCCAGCAGTTTTCTAGCGGGGGGAACCGGGGAGCTGTTTTTT.